This T cell receptor (beta chain) was sequenced for a study of blood T cell repertoires in COVID-19. The overall study: COVID-19 samples, acute and convalescent, were from the United States, Italy and Spain.

The data were produced by immunoSEQ multiplex PCR, yet TCRdb's version contains in-frame clones alone and is incomplete. The table lists under 300,000 clones, about 87% of them singletons, with about 3.4% in the top ten. Individuals aged 18 to 89 years were recruited from about two dozen US areas. Each participant's cohort was designated according to participant-reported clinical history. The germline V gene has CDR1 LNHDA and CDR2 SQIVND (reference sequence). There are 15 residues in the CDR3. V lost 7 bases, J lost 1 base, and 6 bases stayed unmatched. This TCR derives from a woman aged 40 to 55 who had been exposed to COVID-19. This chain joins TRBV19 and TRBJ1-4; the match to TRBD1 covers 7 bases. The sequenced material came from PBMCs or T cells enriched from blood (not recorded which). The CDR3 region is CASIPNRGTNEKLFF. The CDR3 DNA reads TGTGCCAGTATCCCGAACAGGGGAACTAATGAAAAACTGTTTTTT.